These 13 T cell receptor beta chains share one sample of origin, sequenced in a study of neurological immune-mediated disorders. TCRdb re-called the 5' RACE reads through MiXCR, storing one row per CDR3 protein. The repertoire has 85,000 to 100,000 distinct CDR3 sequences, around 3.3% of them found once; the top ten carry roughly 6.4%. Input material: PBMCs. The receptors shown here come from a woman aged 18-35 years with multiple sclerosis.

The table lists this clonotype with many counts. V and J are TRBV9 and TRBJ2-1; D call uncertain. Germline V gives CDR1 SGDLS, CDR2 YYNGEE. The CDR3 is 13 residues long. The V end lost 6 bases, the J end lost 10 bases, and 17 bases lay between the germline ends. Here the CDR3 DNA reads TGTGCCAGCACCCATGTGGATAGGAAGGAGCAGTTCTTC. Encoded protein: CASTHVDRKEQFF.

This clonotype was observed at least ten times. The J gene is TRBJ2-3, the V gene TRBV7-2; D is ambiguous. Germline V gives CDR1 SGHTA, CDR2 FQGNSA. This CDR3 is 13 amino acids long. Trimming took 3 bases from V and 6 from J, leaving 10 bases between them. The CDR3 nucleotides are TGTGCCAGCAGCTTCTCTGTAACGGATACGCAGTATTTT. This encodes CASSFSVTDTQYF.

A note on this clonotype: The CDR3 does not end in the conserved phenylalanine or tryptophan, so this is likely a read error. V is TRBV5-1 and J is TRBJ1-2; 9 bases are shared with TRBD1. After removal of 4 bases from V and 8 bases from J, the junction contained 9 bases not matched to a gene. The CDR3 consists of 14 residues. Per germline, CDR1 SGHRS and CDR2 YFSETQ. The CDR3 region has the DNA TGCGCCAGCAGCGCCGGGGGACAGGGCTACGGCTACACCAAC. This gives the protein CASSAGGQGYGYTN.

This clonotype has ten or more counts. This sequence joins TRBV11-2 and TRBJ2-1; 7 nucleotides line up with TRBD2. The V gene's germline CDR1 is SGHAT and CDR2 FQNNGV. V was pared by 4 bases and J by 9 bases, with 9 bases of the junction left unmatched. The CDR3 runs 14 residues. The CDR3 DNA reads TGTGCCAGCAGCTCCTACTCGGGGGGTTCTGAGCAGTTCTTC. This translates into CASSSYSGGSEQFF.

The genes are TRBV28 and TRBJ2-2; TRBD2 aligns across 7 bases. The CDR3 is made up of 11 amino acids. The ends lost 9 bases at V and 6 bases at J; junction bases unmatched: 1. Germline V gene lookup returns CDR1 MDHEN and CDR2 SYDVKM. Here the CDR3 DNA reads TGTGCCAGTCGGGGGGCCGGGGAGCTGTTTTTT. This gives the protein CASRGAGELFF.

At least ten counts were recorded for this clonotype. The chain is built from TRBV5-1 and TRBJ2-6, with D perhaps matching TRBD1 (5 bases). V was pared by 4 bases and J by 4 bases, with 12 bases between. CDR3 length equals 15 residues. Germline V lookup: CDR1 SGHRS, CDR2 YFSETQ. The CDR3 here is CASSGTGSGANVLTF. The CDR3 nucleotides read TGCGCCAGCAGCGGCACAGGTTCCGGGGCCAACGTCCTGACTTTC. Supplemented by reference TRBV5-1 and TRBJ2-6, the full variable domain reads KAGVTQTPRYLIKTRGQQVTLSCSPISGHRSVSWYQQTPGQGLQFLFEYFSETQRNKGNFPGRFSGRQFSNSRSEMNVSTLELGDSALYLCASSGTGSGANVLTFGAGSRLTVL.

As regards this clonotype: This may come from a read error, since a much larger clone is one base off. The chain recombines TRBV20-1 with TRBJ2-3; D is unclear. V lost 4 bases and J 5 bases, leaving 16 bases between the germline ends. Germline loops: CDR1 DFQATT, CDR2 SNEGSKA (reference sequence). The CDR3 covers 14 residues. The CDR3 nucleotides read TGCAGTGCTAAACTACCGCCCCAACAAGATACGCAGTATTTT. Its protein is CSAKLPPQQDTQYF.

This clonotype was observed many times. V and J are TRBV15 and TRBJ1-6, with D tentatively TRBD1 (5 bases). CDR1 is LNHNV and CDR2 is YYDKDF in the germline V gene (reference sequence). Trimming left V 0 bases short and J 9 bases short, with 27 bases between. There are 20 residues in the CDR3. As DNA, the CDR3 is TGTGCCACCAGCAGAGAGGGGCCCACGGAGGACGGATCCCTCGGTTCACCCCTCCACTTT. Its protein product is CATSREGPTEDGSLGSPLHF. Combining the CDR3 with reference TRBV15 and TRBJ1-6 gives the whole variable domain DAMVIQNPRYQVTQFGKPVTLSCSQTLNHNVMYWYQQKSSQAPKLLFHYYDKDFNNEADTPDNFQSRRPNTSFCFLDIRSPGLGDTAMYLCATSREGPTEDGSLGSPLHFGNGTRLTVT.

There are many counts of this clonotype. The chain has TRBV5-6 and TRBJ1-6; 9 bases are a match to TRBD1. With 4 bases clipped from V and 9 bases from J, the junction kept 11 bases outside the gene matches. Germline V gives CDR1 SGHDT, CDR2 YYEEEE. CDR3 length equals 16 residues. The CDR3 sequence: CASSPIRDREFSPLHF. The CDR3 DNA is TGTGCCAGCAGCCCGATCCGGGACAGGGAGTTTTCACCCCTCCACTTT.

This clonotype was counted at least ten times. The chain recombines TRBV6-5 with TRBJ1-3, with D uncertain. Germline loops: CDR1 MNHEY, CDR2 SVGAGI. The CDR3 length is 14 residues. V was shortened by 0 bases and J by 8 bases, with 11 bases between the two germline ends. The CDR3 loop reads CASSYSWAQDTIYF. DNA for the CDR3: TGTGCCAGCAGTTACTCGTGGGCCCAAGACACCATATATTTT.

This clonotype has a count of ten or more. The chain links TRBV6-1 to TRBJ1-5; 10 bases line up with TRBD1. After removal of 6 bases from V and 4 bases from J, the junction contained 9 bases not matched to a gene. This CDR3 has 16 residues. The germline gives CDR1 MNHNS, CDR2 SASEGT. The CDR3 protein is CASSRQGAKGNQPQHF. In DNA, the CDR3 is TGTGCCAGCAGCCGACAGGGGGCCAAAGGAAATCAGCCCCAGCATTTT.

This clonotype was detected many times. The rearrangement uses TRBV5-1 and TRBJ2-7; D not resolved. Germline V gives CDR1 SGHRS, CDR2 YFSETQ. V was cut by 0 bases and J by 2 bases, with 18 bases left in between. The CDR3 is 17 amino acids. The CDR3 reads CASSLGSGLTLPYEQYF. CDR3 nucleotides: TGCGCCAGCAGCTTGGGGAGTGGGCTAACTCTTCCCTACGAGCAGTACTTC.

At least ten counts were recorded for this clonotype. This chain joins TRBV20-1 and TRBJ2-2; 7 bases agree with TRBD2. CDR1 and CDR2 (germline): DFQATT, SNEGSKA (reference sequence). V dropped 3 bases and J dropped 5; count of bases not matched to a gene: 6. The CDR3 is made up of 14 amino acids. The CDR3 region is CSARGGDPTGELFF. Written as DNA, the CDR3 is TGCAGTGCTAGGGGGGGGGACCCTACCGGGGAGCTGTTTTTT.